This entry is about one TCR beta chain. PCR was performed a second time for roughly 7 to 12 cycles using a sample-barcoded 5' primer and a J-beta primer mix. In TCRdb, the 5' RACE reads were re-called with MiXCR into one record per CDR3 protein. Of approximately 800,000 distinct CDR3 sequences listed, over 45% were seen once; the top ten hold approximately 20%. Germline assignment: CDR1 SGHTA and CDR2 FQGNSA. The V end was cut by 6 bases, the J end by 4 bases, with 10 bases between. CDR3 length: 14 amino acids. The data are from a study of blood T cells in healthy people across ages. About the study: Template-switching capture recovered about one barcoded beta molecule per two T cells.

Sequenced material: blood. This TCR derives from a young man in good health. The chain employs TRBV7-2 and TRBJ1-6; D unclear. The CDR3: CASRSGPYNSPLHF. CDR3 bases: TGTGCCAGCAGATCCGGACCTTATAATTCACCCCTCCACTTT.